This TCR beta chain is from a study of cytomegalovirus exposure and HLA in healthy donors. Across the study: It was reported in a later analysis that the same platform had been used for the approximately 110 validation repertoires as for the approximately 670 first-cohort repertoires.

A note on this clone: Antigen unknown.

Profiled with immunoSEQ multiplex PCR; TCRdb holds only in-frame clones, not every one. The sample consists of 120,000 or so clones, roughly 90% of them appearing once. The donors were in the approximately 120-subject validation cohort; that cohort was separate from the roughly 680-subject first cohort. CDR3 length: 16 amino acids. V was shortened by 7 bases and J by 2 bases, with 20 bases between the two germline ends. Germline-derived CDR1 and CDR2 are SNHLY and FYNNEI. Study outcomes and limitations: Accounts indicate the classifier identified cytomegalovirus status with strong specificity and sensitivity.

The material sequenced was PBMCs. The rearrangement joins TRBV2 to TRBJ1-2, with unresolved D. The source of this sequence is a woman younger than 35 in good health and CMV-seronegative. The CDR3 DNA is TGTGCCAGCACCCCGGGGTCCGGCCGTAGGAACTATGGCTACACCTTC. Residues: CASTPGSGRRNYGYTF.